The rows below give T cell receptor beta chains drawn from one sample of a study of immune characteristics of hereditary and idiopathic chronic pancreatitis. Measured with immunoSEQ multiplex PCR; TCRdb has only the in-frame clones, and not every one. Here the sample spans over 1,100 clones, roughly two thirds being singletons. Sequencing was performed on pancreas tissue with hereditary chronic pancreatitis. The source of these receptors is a human donor with chronic pancreatitis. Both conserved end residues are part of each CDR3. Each record gives: V gene, D gene, J gene, clone size, CDR3 protein, CDR3 DNA. A D gene is named only where the DNA matches it firmly. Clone size is stated in some rows and not others, as once, few, many or a class when expanded.

V gene: TRBV12-3/TRBV12-4
D gene: TRBD2
J gene: TRBJ2-1
clone size: .
CDR3 protein: CASSLLTSGEQFF
CDR3 DNA: TGTGCCAGCAGTCTACTGACTAGCGGTGAGCAGTTCTTC

V gene: TRBV23-1
D gene: .
J gene: TRBJ2-7
clone size: .
CDR3 protein: CASSQGPRREYF
CDR3 DNA: TGCGCCAGCAGTCAGGGGCCTCGACGAGAGTACTTC

V gene: TRBV5-1
D gene: TRBD1
J gene: TRBJ2-1
clone size: once
CDR3 protein: CASSWDSPPNEQFF
CDR3 DNA: TGCGCCAGCAGCTGGGACAGTCCACCTAATGAGCAGTTCTTC

V gene: TRBV30
D gene: .
J gene: TRBJ2-1
clone size: .
CDR3 protein: CAWKGRPRGEQFF
CDR3 DNA: TGTGCCTGGAAAGGGCGGCCCAGGGGTGAGCAGTTCTTC

V gene: TRBV6-5
D gene: .
J gene: TRBJ2-7
clone size: .
CDR3 protein: CASQWGLTYEQYF
CDR3 DNA: TGTGCCAGCCAGTGGGGACTGACCTACGAGCAGTACTTC

V gene: TRBV7-9
D gene: .
J gene: TRBJ2-5
clone size: large
CDR3 protein: CAILAPYQETQYF
CDR3 DNA: TGTGCCATCCTGGCCCCGTACCAAGAGACCCAGTACTTC

V gene: TRBV29-1
D gene: .
J gene: TRBJ1-1
clone size: .
CDR3 protein: CSVSGRGLTEAFF
CDR3 DNA: TGCAGCGTTAGTGGCAGGGGATTAACTGAAGCTTTCTTT

V gene: TRBV12-3/TRBV12-4
D gene: .
J gene: TRBJ2-3
clone size: once
CDR3 protein: CASSLNLQDTQYF
CDR3 DNA: TGTGCCAGCAGTTTAAATTTGCAGGATACGCAGTATTTT

V gene: TRBV5-1
D gene: .
J gene: TRBJ2-2
clone size: .
CDR3 protein: CASNSGNTGELFF
CDR3 DNA: TGCGCCAGCAATAGCGGAAACACCGGGGAGCTGTTTTTT

V gene: TRBV27
D gene: TRBD2
J gene: TRBJ2-7
clone size: .
CDR3 protein: CASSLRVRTSGGRAYEQYF
CDR3 DNA: TGTGCCAGCAGTTTAAGAGTACGGACTAGCGGGGGCCGCGCCTACGAGCAGTACTTC

V gene: TRBV12-3/TRBV12-4
D gene: .
J gene: TRBJ1-5
clone size: .
CDR3 protein: CASSPQSGQPQHF
CDR3 DNA: TGTGCCAGCAGTCCACAGAGTGGTCAGCCCCAGCATTTT

V gene: TRBV6-1
D gene: TRBD2
J gene: TRBJ2-1
clone size: .
CDR3 protein: CASSETSGGAYNEQFF
CDR3 DNA: TGTGCCAGCAGTGAAACTAGCGGGGGGGCCTACAATGAGCAGTTCTTC

V gene: TRBV7-7
D gene: .
J gene: TRBJ2-1
clone size: .
CDR3 protein: CASSLVKSLANEQFF
CDR3 DNA: TGTGCCAGCAGCTTAGTAAAGTCCCTAGCGAATGAGCAGTTCTTC

V gene: TRBV18
D gene: TRBD2
J gene: TRBJ2-7
clone size: .
CDR3 protein: CASSTKTSGALEQYF
CDR3 DNA: TGTGCCAGCTCAACAAAGACTAGCGGGGCCTTGGAGCAGTACTTC

V gene: TRBV9
D gene: TRBD1
J gene: TRBJ2-7
clone size: .
CDR3 protein: CASSEAPGQGYEQYF
CDR3 DNA: TGTGCCAGCAGCGAAGCTCCGGGACAGGGATACGAGCAGTACTTC

V gene: TRBV5-4
D gene: TRBD2
J gene: TRBJ2-3
clone size: .
CDR3 protein: CASSLRWGLAGGSTDTQYF
CDR3 DNA: TGTGCCAGCAGCTTGAGGTGGGGACTAGCGGGGGGTAGCACAGATACGCAGTATTTT

V gene: TRBV6-5
D gene: .
J gene: TRBJ1-1
clone size: .
CDR3 protein: CASSLRGQVTEAFF
CDR3 DNA: TGTGCCAGCAGTTTACGGGGGCAGGTCACTGAAGCTTTCTTT

V gene: TRBV3-1/TRBV3-2
D gene: .
J gene: TRBJ2-7
clone size: .
CDR3 protein: CASSLDYSYEQYF
CDR3 DNA: TGTGCCAGCAGTCTAGACTACTCCTACGAGCAGTACTTC

V gene: TRBV19
D gene: .
J gene: TRBJ2-1
clone size: .
CDR3 protein: CASRGTDFGEGYNEQFF
CDR3 DNA: TGTGCCAGTAGAGGAACCGATTTTGGCGAGGGGTACAATGAGCAGTTCTTC

V gene: TRBV28
D gene: TRBD1
J gene: TRBJ2-3
clone size: .
CDR3 protein: CASSSRGRSSTDTQYF
CDR3 DNA: TGTGCCAGCAGTTCCAGGGGGCGGAGTAGCACAGATACGCAGTATTTT

V gene: TRBV27
D gene: .
J gene: TRBJ1-1
clone size: .
CDR3 protein: CASSSLHLNTEAFF
CDR3 DNA: TGTGCCAGCAGTTCACTCCACTTGAACACTGAAGCTTTCTTT

V gene: TRBV5-1
D gene: .
J gene: TRBJ1-1
clone size: .
CDR3 protein: CASSRSGGLRGTEAFF
CDR3 DNA: TGCGCCAGCAGCCGTTCGGGGGGCCTCCGGGGCACTGAAGCTTTCTTT

V gene: TRBV5-1
D gene: .
J gene: TRBJ2-1
clone size: few
CDR3 protein: CASSPLLASSSNEQFF
CDR3 DNA: TGCGCCAGCAGCCCTCTATTGGCTAGTTCTTCCAATGAGCAGTTCTTC

V gene: TRBV7-9
D gene: .
J gene: TRBJ1-4
clone size: .
CDR3 protein: CASSLDWTVGGEKLFF
CDR3 DNA: TGTGCCAGCAGCTTAGATTGGACAGTAGGAGGAGAAAAACTGTTTTTT

V gene: TRBV27
D gene: .
J gene: TRBJ2-2
clone size: few
CDR3 protein: CASSPIQGTGELFF
CDR3 DNA: TGTGCCAGCAGTCCGATACAGGGAACCGGGGAGCTGTTTTTT

V gene: TRBV5-8
D gene: .
J gene: TRBJ1-1
clone size: .
CDR3 protein: CASSLGRGLTEAFF
CDR3 DNA: TGTGCCAGCAGCTTGGGTCGGGGGTTAACTGAAGCTTTCTTT

V gene: TRBV5-6
D gene: .
J gene: TRBJ1-1
clone size: .
CDR3 protein: CASSPQGKEAFF
CDR3 DNA: TGTGCCAGCAGCCCCCAGGGAAAGGAAGCTTTCTTT